Described below is a single TCR beta chain sequence and its context. A quantity of about 0.5 to 1 ug RNA underwent reverse transcription using random hexamers. The method of amplification for TCR beta CDR3 was immunoSEQ multiplex PCR, covering 54 Vbeta and 13 Jbeta. A single record per CDR3 protein comes from TCRdb applying MiXCR to the immunoSEQ multiplex PCR reads. Altogether about 190,000 distinct CDR3 sequences are present, 90% to 95% being singletons, with the ten largest covering 0.087%. Recently defined diagnostic criteria for definite or probable disease were fulfilled by Susac syndrome patients. TEMRA cells were FACS-enriched, unlike CD8+ and CD4+ T cells, which were negatively isolated. V lost 1 base, J lost 5 bases, and 12 bases stayed unmatched. The germline gives CDR1 LGHNA, CDR2 YNFKEQ. The length of the CDR3 is 17 residues. These data originate in a study of CD8 T cells in Susac syndrome. About the study: Susac syndrome patients were untreated, on corticosteroids with some adding intravenous immunoglobulin, or on intravenous immunoglobulin only.

The genes are TRBV4-2 and TRBJ2-5; the match to TRBD1 covers 8 bases. Sequences were obtained from CD4+ T cells from PBMCs. This clonotype originated in a human donor with Susac syndrome. The DNA of the CDR3 is TGTGCCAGCAGCCAAGCGCGTTCGCAGGGGGCAAGGGAGACCCAGTACTTC. This gives the protein CASSQARSQGARETQYF.